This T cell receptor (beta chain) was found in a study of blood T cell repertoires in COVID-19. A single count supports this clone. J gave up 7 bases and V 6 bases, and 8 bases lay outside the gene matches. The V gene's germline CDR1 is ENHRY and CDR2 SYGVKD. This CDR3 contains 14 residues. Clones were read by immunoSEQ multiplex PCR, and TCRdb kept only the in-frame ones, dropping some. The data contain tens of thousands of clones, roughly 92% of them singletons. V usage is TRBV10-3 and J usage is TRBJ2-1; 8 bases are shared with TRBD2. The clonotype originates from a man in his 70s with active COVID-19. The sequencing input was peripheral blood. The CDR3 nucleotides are TGTGCCATCAGACAAGCGGGGGAAAGAAATGAGCAGTTCTTC. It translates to CAIRQAGERNEQFF.